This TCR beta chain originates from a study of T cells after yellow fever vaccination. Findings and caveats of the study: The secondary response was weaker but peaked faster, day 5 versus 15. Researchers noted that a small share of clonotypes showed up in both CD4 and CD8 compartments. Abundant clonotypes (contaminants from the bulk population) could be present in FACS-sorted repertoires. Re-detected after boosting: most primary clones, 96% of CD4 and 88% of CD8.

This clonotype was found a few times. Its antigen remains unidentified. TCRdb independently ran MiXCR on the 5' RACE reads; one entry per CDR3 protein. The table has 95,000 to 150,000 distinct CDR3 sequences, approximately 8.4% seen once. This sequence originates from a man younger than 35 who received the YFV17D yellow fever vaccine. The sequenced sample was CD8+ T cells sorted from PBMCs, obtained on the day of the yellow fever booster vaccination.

CDR3 residues: CASSQVHGGETQYF. DNA of the CDR3: TGCGCCAGCAGCCAAGTTCACGGAGGGGAGACCCAGTACTTC. This sequence joins TRBV4-3 and TRBJ2-5, with D tentatively TRBD2 (6 bases). Trimming cost V 1 base and J 5 bases, with 11 bases left between them. The CDR3 spans 14 residues. The germline gives CDR1 LGHNA, CDR2 YSLEER.